This T cell receptor beta chain was identified during a study of blood T cell repertoires in COVID-19. The wider study: Sites across the United States, Italy and Spain contributed samples from acute and convalescent COVID-19. PBMCs, B-cell-depleted T cells, or T cells provided the cDNA or gDNA that made up the material.

V was clipped by 4 bases and J by 7 bases, with 8 bases between them. This CDR3 has 11 residues. As processed by the authors: Reference gene primer amplification yielded estimated nucleated cell counts. Data came from immunoSEQ multiplex PCR; TCRdb stores just in-frame clones and leaves some out. V, J and clone size are those of that table, while D and trimming were read from the DNA. The profile covers about 210,000 clones, with roughly 86% appearing a single time and around 1.5% taken by the ten largest. The V and J genes are TRBV12-3 or TRBV12-4 and TRBJ2-7, with D possibly TRBD1 on 7 matching bases. The sequenced sample was peripheral blood. This TCR was recovered from a man aged 18 to 29 with active or convalescent COVID-19. CDR3 region: CASSSGGEQYF. CDR3 bases: TGTGCCAGCAGTTCAGGGGGGGAGCAGTACTTC.